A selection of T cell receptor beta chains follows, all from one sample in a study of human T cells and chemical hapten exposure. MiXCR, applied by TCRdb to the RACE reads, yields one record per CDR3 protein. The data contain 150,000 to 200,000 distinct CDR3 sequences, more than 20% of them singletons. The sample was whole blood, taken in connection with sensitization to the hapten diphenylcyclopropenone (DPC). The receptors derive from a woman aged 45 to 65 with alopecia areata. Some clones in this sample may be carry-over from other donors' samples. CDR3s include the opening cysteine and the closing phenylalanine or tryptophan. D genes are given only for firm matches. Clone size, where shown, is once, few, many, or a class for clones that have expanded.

CDR3 protein: CSALTATNSYEQYF; CDR3 DNA: TGCAGTGCTCTCACCGCGACTAACTCCTACGAGCAGTACTTC; J gene: TRBJ2-7; V gene: TRBV20-1; D gene: NA; clone size: many
CDR3 protein: CSGGIGTDTQYF; CDR3 DNA: TGCAGCGGCGGAATCGGGACAGATACGCAGTATTTT; J gene: TRBJ2-3; V gene: TRBV29-1; D gene: NA; clone size: few
CDR3 protein: CASSLTRANKETQYF; CDR3 DNA: TGTGCCAGCAGCTTAACGCGGGCGAACAAAGAGACCCAGTACTTC; J gene: TRBJ2-5; V gene: TRBV7-9; D gene: NA; clone size: few
CDR3 protein: CAISDPSRTSVDEQFF; CDR3 DNA: TGTGCCATCAGTGACCCCTCAAGGACTAGCGTTGATGAGCAGTTCTTC; J gene: TRBJ2-1; V gene: TRBV10-3; D gene: TRBD2; clone size: NA
CDR3 protein: CASSLQPTSFEQFF; CDR3 DNA: TGTGCCAGCAGCTTACAGCCCACTAGCTTTGAGCAGTTCTTC; J gene: TRBJ2-1; V gene: TRBV7-9; D gene: NA; clone size: few
CDR3 protein: CAITMDTGELFF; CDR3 DNA: TGTGCCATCACGATGGACACCGGGGAGCTGTTTTTT; J gene: TRBJ2-2; V gene: TRBV10-3; D gene: NA; clone size: many
CDR3 protein: CASSLEGSEQYF; CDR3 DNA: TGCGCCAGCAGCTTGGAGGGTTCCGAGCAGTACTTC; J gene: TRBJ2-7; V gene: TRBV5-1; D gene: NA; clone size: NA
CDR3 protein: CSAQSGPPMPHDTEAFF; CDR3 DNA: TGCAGTGCTCAAAGCGGACCCCCTATGCCCCATGACACTGAAGCTTTCTTT; J gene: TRBJ1-1; V gene: TRBV20-1; D gene: NA; clone size: few
CDR3 protein: CASSLREGHYNEQFF; CDR3 DNA: TGTGCCAGCAGCTTGCGGGAGGGCCACTACAATGAGCAGTTCTTC; J gene: TRBJ2-1; V gene: TRBV7-7; D gene: TRBD2; clone size: NA
CDR3 protein: CASINRQDTGELFF; CDR3 DNA: TGCGCCAGCATCAATCGCCAAGACACCGGGGAGCTGTTTTTT; J gene: TRBJ2-2; V gene: TRBV5-1; D gene: NA; clone size: NA
CDR3 protein: CASSLLAGGEQYF; CDR3 DNA: TGCGCCAGCAGCTTGTTAGCGGGAGGCGAGCAGTACTTC; J gene: TRBJ2-7; V gene: TRBV5-1; D gene: TRBD2; clone size: few
CDR3 protein: CASSFSFLNTEAFF; CDR3 DNA: TGTGCCAGCAGTTTCAGCTTCCTGAACACTGAAGCTTTCTTT; J gene: TRBJ1-1; V gene: TRBV12-3/TRBV12-4; D gene: NA; clone size: NA
CDR3 protein: CASRGPDRATEAFF; CDR3 DNA: TGTGCCAGCAGGGGACCCGACAGGGCTACTGAAGCTTTCTTT; J gene: TRBJ1-1; V gene: TRBV6-1; D gene: TRBD1; clone size: NA
CDR3 protein: CSASKLAGQETQYF; CDR3 DNA: TGCAGTGCTAGTAAACTAGCGGGGCAAGAGACCCAGTACTTC; J gene: TRBJ2-5; V gene: TRBV20-1; D gene: TRBD2; clone size: few
CDR3 protein: CASSLEGRGGTPYEQYF; CDR3 DNA: TGTGCCAGCAGCTTAGAGGGGAGAGGCGGGACTCCCTACGAGCAGTACTTC; J gene: TRBJ2-7; V gene: TRBV7-6; D gene: NA; clone size: many
CDR3 protein: CASSYSLASRGQAFF; CDR3 DNA: TGTGCCAGCAGTTACTCATTGGCGTCACGGGGACAGGCTTTCTTT; J gene: TRBJ1-1; V gene: TRBV6-5; D gene: TRBD1; clone size: few
CDR3 protein: CASSRENSYEQYF; CDR3 DNA: TGTGCCAGCAGCCGAGAAAACTCTTACGAGCAGTACTTC; J gene: TRBJ2-7; V gene: TRBV6-1; D gene: NA; clone size: few
CDR3 protein: CASSVGGGTYNEQFF; CDR3 DNA: TGTGCCAGCAGCGTAGGTGGCGGGACGTACAATGAGCAGTTCTTC; J gene: TRBJ2-1; V gene: TRBV9; D gene: NA; clone size: many
CDR3 protein: CASSGRTGGYNEQFF; CDR3 DNA: TGTGCCAGCAGTGGGAGGACAGGGGGGTACAATGAGCAGTTCTTC; J gene: TRBJ2-1; V gene: TRBV2; D gene: TRBD1; clone size: once
CDR3 protein: CASSLDTAAGYGYTF; CDR3 DNA: TGCGCCAGCAGCTTGGATACTGCCGCTGGCTATGGCTACACCTTC; J gene: TRBJ1-2; V gene: TRBV5-1; D gene: NA; clone size: few
CDR3 protein: CASSETGSRNTIYF; CDR3 DNA: TGTGCCAGCAGCGAGACAGGGAGTAGGAACACCATATATTTT; J gene: TRBJ1-3; V gene: TRBV5-5; D gene: TRBD1; clone size: NA
CDR3 protein: CASSSGQAEGSYNSPLHF; CDR3 DNA: TGTGCCAGCAGCAGTGGACAGGCTGAGGGCTCCTATAATTCACCCCTCCACTTT; J gene: TRBJ1-6; V gene: TRBV7-9; D gene: TRBD1; clone size: few
CDR3 protein: CSARLLFRGRYNLNHNEQFF; CDR3 DNA: TGCAGTGCTAGGTTGTTATTCCGCGGGAGATATAACCTAAACCACAATGAGCAGTTCTTC; J gene: TRBJ2-1; V gene: TRBV20-1; D gene: TRBD2; clone size: NA
CDR3 protein: CASSPRTSGSNTGEQFF; CDR3 DNA: TGTGCTAGCAGCCCTCGGACTAGCGGGAGTAATACGGGTGAGCAGTTCTTC; J gene: TRBJ2-1; V gene: TRBV7-7; D gene: TRBD2; clone size: NA
CDR3 protein: CSVVRGSGRASETQYF; CDR3 DNA: TGCAGCGTTGTTCGGGGAAGCGGGAGGGCGAGCGAGACCCAGTACTTC; J gene: TRBJ2-5; V gene: TRBV29-1; D gene: TRBD2; clone size: NA
CDR3 protein: CSVERLSGANVLTF; CDR3 DNA: TGCAGCGTTGAAAGACTCTCTGGGGCCAACGTCCTGACTTTC; J gene: TRBJ2-6; V gene: TRBV29-1; D gene: NA; clone size: many
CDR3 protein: CASSTIFGQTAEAFF; CDR3 DNA: TGTGCCAGCAGCACAATATTCGGGCAGACCGCCGAAGCTTTCTTT; J gene: TRBJ1-1; V gene: TRBV7-2; D gene: NA; clone size: NA
CDR3 protein: CSVEQRPGELFF; CDR3 DNA: TGCAGCGTTGAACAGAGACCCGGGGAGCTGTTTTTT; J gene: TRBJ2-2; V gene: TRBV29-1; D gene: NA; clone size: NA
CDR3 protein: CASSSPPIYEQYF; CDR3 DNA: TGTGCCAGCAGTTCCCCCCCAATATACGAGCAGTACTTC; J gene: TRBJ2-7; V gene: TRBV28; D gene: NA; clone size: NA